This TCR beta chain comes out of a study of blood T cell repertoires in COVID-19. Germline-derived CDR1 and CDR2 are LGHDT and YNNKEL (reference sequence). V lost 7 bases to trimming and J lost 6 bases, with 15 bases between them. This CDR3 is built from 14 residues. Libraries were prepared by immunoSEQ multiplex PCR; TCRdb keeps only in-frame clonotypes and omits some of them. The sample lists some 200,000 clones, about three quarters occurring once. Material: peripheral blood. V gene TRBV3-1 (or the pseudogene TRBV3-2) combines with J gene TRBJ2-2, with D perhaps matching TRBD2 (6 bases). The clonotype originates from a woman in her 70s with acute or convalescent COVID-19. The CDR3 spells CASISSGSSGELFF. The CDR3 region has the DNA TGTGCCAGCATATCGTCCGGGAGCTCCGGGGAGCTGTTTTTT.